This T cell receptor (beta chain) was identified during a study of T-cell memory formation after mild COVID-19. Study context: The two donors had largely donor-specific TCR clusters.

TCRdb reprocessed the 5' RACE reads with MiXCR, giving one entry per CDR3 protein. The table records fewer than 15,000 distinct CDR3 sequences, 20% to 25% of them present only once. Study findings and constraints: Among clones contracting day 15 to 85, CD4/CD8 was balanced, whereas later expanders leaned CD4+. Shrinking CD4+ clones resided mostly in CM and EM, and CD8+ ones in EMRA.

The germline V gene encodes CDR1 LGHNA and CDR2 YSLEER. This CDR3 region has 16 residues. V trimming: 0 bases; J trimming: 2 bases; junction bases outside the gene matches: 1. At least ten counts were recorded for this clonotype. What it recognizes is unknown. The TCR sequence derives from a man younger than 35 who had mild COVID-19 (a few samples of this study predate the infection). Cell type and time point are not known. This rearrangement joins TRBV4-3 to TRBJ2-1; 10 bases line up with TRBD2. The sequenced sample was PBMCs or a T cell subset sorted from them (not recorded which). The CDR3 region is CASSQDGTSAYNEQFF. For the CDR3, the DNA is TGCGCCAGCAGCCAAGATGGGACTAGCGCCTACAATGAGCAGTTCTTC.